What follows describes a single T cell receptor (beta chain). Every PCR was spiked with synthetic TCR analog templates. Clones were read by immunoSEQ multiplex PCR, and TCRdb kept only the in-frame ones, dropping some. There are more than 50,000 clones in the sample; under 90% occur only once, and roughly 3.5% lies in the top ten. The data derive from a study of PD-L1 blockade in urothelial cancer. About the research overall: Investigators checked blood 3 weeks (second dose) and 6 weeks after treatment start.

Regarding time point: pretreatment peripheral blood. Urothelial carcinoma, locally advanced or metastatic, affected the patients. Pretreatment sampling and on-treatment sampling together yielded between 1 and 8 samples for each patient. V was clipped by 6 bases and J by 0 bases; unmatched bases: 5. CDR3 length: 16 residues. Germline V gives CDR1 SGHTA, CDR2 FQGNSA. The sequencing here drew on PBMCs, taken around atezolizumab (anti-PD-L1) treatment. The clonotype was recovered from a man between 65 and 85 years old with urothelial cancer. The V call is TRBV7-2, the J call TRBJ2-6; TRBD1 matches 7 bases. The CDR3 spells CASSWDSLSGANVLTF. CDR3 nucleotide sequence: TGTGCCAGCAGTTGGGACAGCCTCTCTGGGGCCAACGTCCTGACTTTC.